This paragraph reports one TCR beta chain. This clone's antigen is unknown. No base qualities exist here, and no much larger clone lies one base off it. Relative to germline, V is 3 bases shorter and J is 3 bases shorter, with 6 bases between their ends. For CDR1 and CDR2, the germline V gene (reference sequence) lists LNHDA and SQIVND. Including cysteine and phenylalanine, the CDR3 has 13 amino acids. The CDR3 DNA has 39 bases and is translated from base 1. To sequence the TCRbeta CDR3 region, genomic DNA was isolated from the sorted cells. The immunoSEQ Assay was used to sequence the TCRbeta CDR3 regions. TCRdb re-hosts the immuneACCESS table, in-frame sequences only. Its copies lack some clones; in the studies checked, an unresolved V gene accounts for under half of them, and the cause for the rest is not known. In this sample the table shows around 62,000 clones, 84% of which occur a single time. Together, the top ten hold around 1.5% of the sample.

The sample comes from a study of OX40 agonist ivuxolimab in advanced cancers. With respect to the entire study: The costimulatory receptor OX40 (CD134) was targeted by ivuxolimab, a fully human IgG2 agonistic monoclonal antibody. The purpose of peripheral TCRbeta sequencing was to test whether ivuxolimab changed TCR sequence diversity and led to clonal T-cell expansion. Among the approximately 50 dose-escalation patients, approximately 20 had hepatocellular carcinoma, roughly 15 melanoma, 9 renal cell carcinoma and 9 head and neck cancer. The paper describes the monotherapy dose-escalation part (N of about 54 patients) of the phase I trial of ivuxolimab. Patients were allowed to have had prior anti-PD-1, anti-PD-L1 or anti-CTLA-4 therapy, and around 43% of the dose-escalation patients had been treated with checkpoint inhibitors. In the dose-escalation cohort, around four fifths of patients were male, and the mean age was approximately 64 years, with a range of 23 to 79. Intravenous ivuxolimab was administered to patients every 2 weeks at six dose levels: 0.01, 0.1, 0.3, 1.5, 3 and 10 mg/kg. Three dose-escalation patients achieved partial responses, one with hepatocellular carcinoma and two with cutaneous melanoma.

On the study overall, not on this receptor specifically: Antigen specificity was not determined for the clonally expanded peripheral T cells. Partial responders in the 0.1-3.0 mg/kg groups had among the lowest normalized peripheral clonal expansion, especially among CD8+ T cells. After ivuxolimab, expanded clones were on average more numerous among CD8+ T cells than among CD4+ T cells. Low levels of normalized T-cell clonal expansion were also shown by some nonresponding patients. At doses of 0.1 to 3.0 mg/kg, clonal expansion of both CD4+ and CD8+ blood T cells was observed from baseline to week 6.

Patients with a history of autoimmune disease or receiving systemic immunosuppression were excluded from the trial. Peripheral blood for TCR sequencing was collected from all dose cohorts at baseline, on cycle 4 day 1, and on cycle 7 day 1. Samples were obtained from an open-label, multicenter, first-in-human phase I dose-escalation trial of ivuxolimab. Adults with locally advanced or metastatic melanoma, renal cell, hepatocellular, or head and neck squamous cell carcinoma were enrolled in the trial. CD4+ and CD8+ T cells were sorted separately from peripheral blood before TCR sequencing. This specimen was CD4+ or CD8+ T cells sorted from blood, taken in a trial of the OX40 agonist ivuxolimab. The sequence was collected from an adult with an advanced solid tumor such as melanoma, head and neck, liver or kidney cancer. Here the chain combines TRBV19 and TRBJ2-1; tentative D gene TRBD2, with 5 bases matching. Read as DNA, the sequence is TGTGCCAGTAGTATCGAGGGCTACAATGAGCAGTTCTTC. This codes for CASSIEGYNEQFF.